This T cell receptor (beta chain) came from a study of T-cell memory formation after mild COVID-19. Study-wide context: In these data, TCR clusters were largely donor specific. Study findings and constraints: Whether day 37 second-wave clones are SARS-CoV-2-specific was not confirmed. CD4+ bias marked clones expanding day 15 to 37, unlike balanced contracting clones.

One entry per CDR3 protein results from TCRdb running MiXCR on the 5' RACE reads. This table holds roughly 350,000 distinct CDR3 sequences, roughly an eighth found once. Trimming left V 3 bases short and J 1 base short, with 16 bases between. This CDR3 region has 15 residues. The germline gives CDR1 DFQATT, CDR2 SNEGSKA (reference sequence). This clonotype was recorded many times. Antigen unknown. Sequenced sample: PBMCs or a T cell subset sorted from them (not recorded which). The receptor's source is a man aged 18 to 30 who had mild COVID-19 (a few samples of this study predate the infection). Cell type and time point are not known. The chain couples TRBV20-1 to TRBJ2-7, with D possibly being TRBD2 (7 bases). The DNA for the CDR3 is TGCAGTGCTAGGAGGGGGGGCTACCCTTCCTACGAGCAGTACTTC. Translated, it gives CSARRGGYPSYEQYF.